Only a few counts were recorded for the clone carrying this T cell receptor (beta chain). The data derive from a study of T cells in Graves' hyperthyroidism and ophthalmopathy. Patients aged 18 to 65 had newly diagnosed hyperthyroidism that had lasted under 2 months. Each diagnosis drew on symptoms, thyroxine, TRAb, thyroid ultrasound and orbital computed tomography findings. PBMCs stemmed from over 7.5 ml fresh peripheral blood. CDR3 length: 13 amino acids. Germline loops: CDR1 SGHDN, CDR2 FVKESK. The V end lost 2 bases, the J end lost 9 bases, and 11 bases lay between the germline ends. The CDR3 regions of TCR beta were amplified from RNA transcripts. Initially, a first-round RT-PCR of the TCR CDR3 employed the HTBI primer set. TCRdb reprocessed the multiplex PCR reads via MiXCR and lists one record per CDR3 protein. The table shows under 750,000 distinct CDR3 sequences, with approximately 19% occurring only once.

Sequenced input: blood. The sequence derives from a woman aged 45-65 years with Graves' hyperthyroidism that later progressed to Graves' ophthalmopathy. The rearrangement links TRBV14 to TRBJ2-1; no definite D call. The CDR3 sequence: CASSQFAATEQFF. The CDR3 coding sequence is TGTGCCAGCAGCCAATTTGCGGCCACTGAGCAGTTCTTC.